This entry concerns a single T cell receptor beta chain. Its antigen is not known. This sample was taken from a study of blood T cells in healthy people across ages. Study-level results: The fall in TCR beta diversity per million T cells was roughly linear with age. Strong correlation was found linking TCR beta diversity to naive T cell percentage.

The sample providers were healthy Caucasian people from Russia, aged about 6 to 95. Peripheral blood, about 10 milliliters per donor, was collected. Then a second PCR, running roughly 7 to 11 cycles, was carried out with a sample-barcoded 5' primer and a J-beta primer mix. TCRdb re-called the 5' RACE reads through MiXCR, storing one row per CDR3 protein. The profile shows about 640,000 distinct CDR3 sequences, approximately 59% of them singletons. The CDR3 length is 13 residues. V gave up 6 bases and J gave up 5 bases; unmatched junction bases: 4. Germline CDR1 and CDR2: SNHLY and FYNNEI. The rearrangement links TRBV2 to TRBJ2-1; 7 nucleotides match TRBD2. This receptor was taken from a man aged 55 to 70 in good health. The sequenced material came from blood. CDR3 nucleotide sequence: TGTGCCAGCAGACTAGCGCGGAACAATGAGCAGTTCTTC. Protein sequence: CASRLARNNEQFF.